Below are 18 T cell receptor beta chains sequenced from a single sample in a study of blood T cell repertoires in COVID-19. The method was immunoSEQ multiplex PCR; TCRdb's version includes in-frame clones alone and lacks a portion of them. The sample comprises about 210,000 clones, 86% of which are singletons, and about 4% rests with the top ten. Source material: PBMCs or T cells enriched from blood (not recorded which). The receptors derive from a woman aged 25-40 years who had been exposed to COVID-19.

The V gene is TRBV6-5, the J gene TRBJ1-1; maybe TRBD1 (6 bases). V lost 0 bases and J lost 4, with 6 bases in between. The CDR3 covers 13 residues. The V gene's germline CDR1 is MNHEY and CDR2 SVGAGI. DNA of the CDR3: TGTGCCAGCAGTTACTCAGGGGGCACTGAAGCTTTCTTT. This translates into CASSYSGGTEAFF.

V usage is TRBV7-9 and J usage is TRBJ2-7; weak D call: TRBD2 (6 bases). The V end was cut by 4 bases, the J end by 0 bases, with 13 bases between. Germline values: CDR1 SEHNR, CDR2 FQNEAQ (reference sequence). The CDR3 loop spans 15 amino acids. The chain's CDR3 is CASSSYGTYSYEQYF. DNA of the CDR3: TGTGCCAGCAGCTCCTACGGGACTTACTCCTACGAGCAGTACTTC.

This clone was recorded a few times. The J gene is TRBJ1-2, the V gene TRBV7-2; D unresolved. CDR3 length equals 15 residues. Trimming shortened V by 1 base and J by 0 bases, and 9 bases separated the two germline ends. Germline CDR1 reads SGHTA; CDR2 reads FQGNSA. The CDR3 spells CASSLVEGANYGYTF. The CDR3 bases are TGTGCCAGCAGCTTAGTTGAGGGAGCTAACTATGGCTACACCTTC.

With respect to this clone: The junction differs from germline at one of its ends, possibly a read error. The V and J genes are TRBV18 and TRBJ2-7; maybe TRBD2 (5 bases). The CDR3 sequence is 13 residues long. Germline CDR1 is KGHSH and CDR2 is LQKENI. The CDR3 nucleotides read TGTGCCAGCTCACCGGATCAAGGGAGCGAGCAGTGCTTC. As protein: CASSPDQGSEQCF.

The rearrangement links TRBV9 to TRBJ2-3; 12 bases align to TRBD2. This CDR3 is 16 amino acids long. V shed 3 bases and J 4 bases; nucleotides not matched to a gene: 6. Germline lookup yields CDR1 SGDLS and CDR2 YYNGEE. CDR3 DNA: TGTGCCAGCAGCGGCCCTAGCGGGGGGGGTTCAGATACGCAGTATTTT. Protein product: CASSGPSGGGSDTQYF.

This chain connects TRBV5-1 to TRBJ1-1; TRBD1 aligns across 7 bases. V lost 2 bases to trimming and J lost 4 bases; unmatched junction nucleotides: 5. Germline CDR1 and CDR2: SGHRS and YFSETQ. The CDR3 length is 14 residues. The CDR3 reads CASSLGGEGTEAFF. In nucleotides, the CDR3 is TGCGCCAGCAGCTTAGGGGGCGAGGGCACTGAAGCTTTCTTT.

The chain joins TRBV4-1 to TRBJ1-2; D is possibly TRBD1 (5 bases). The CDR3 totals 15 residues. The germline V gene encodes CDR1 MGHRA and CDR2 YSYEKL. The V gene lost 0 bases and the J gene lost 7 bases, with 15 bases spanning the gap. CDR3 nucleotides: TGCGCCAGCAGCCAAGACTCGGGGACTACCAGTGGCTACACCTTC. Residues: CASSQDSGTTSGYTF.

This rearrangement joins TRBV3-1 (or the pseudogene TRBV3-2) to TRBJ1-2, with TRBD1 matching 9 bases. Germline assignment: CDR1 LGHDT and CDR2 YNNKEL (reference sequence). This CDR3 comprises 15 residues. V shed 2 bases and J 5 bases; nucleotides not matched to a gene: 6. In DNA form, the CDR3 reads TGTGCCAGCAGCCAACCCACAGGGGGCTCATATGGCTACACCTTC. Amino acids: CASSQPTGGSYGYTF.

This clone was seen a few times. J is TRBJ2-3 and V is TRBV5-1, with 8 bases lining up with TRBD2. Looked up from germline, CDR1 is SGHRS and CDR2 is YFSETQ. The CDR3 has 19 amino acids. The V gene end was trimmed by 0 bases and the J gene end by 0 bases; junction bases not matched to a gene: 12. The CDR3 DNA reads TGCGCCAGCAGCTTGGGCCGGGCGGGGGGCCCTACTAGCACAGATACGCAGTATTTT. This codes for CASSLGRAGGPTSTDTQYF. The complete variable domain, with remaining parts taken from reference TRBV5-1 and TRBJ2-3, reads KAGVTQTPRYLIKTRGQQVTLSCSPISGHRSVSWYQQTPGQGLQFLFEYFSETQRNKGNFPGRFSGRQFSNSRSEMNVSTLELGDSALYLCASSLGRAGGPTSTDTQYFGPGTRLTVL.

The chain combines TRBV3-1 (or the pseudogene TRBV3-2) with TRBJ1-3, with D perhaps TRBD1 (6 bases). Trimming pared 6 bases from V and 1 base from J, leaving 10 bases between. The CDR3 is 14 amino acids. From germline, CDR1 is LGHDT and CDR2 YNNKEL (reference sequence). CDR3 coding DNA: TGTGCCAGCAGTCTAACAGGGTCTGGAAACACCATATATTTT. It yields the protein CASSLTGSGNTIYF.

The chain is built from TRBV7-9 and TRBJ2-7; 9 nucleotides line up with TRBD1. Germline V gene data show CDR1 as SEHNR and CDR2 as FQNEAQ (reference sequence). V shed 8 bases, J shed 2 bases, and the junction held 4 bases outside the gene matches. The CDR3 is 13 residues long. The CDR3 coding sequence is TGTGCCAGCGGGACAGGGAGGGCCTACGAGCAGTACTTC. Its translation: CASGTGRAYEQYF.

The chain employs TRBV5-1 and TRBJ2-2; 10 bases line up with TRBD1. Losses at the gene ends were 3 bases for V and 3 bases for J; bases not matched to a gene: 5. Germline V CDR1 and CDR2: SGHRS, YFSETQ. CDR3 size: 16 residues. CDR3 sequence: CASSSSGTGDTGELFF. Written as DNA, the CDR3 is TGCGCCAGCAGCTCATCCGGGACAGGGGACACCGGGGAGCTGTTTTTT. Drawing the rest from reference TRBV5-1 and TRBJ2-2, the complete variable domain is KAGVTQTPRYLIKTRGQQVTLSCSPISGHRSVSWYQQTPGQGLQFLFEYFSETQRNKGNFPGRFSGRQFSNSRSEMNVSTLELGDSALYLCASSSSGTGDTGELFFGEGSRLTVL.

The chain couples TRBV7-9 to TRBJ1-5; no definite D call. The CDR3 has 14 amino acids. Germline V CDR1 and CDR2: SEHNR, FQNEAQ (reference sequence). The V end was cut by 3 bases, the J end by 3 bases, with 9 bases between. As DNA, the CDR3 is TGTGCCAGCAGCTTTGTGGGAGACAATCAGCCCCAGCATTTT. It codes for CASSFVGDNQPQHF. Full variable domain (missing parts from reference TRBV7-9 and TRBJ1-5): DTGVSQNPRHKITKRGQNVTFRCDPISEHNRLYWYRQTLGQGPEFLTYFQNEAQLEKSRLLSDRFSAERPKGSFSTLEIQRTEQGDSAMYLCASSFVGDNQPQHFGDGTRLSIL.

This rearrangement joins TRBV7-8 to TRBJ2-7; D not resolved. V gave up 3 bases and J gave up 6 bases, with 9 bases separating them. The germline gives CDR1 SGHVS, CDR2 FQNEAQ. The length of the CDR3 is 12 residues. CDR3 nucleotide sequence: TGTGCCAGCAGCTTTTCGAGTGCCGAGCAGTACTTC. It specifies CASSFSSAEQYF.

This sequence joins TRBV5-6 and TRBJ2-7; 10 bases are a match to TRBD2. Germline loops: CDR1 SGHDT, CDR2 YYEEEE. The CDR3 is 15 residues long. V lost 4 bases to trimming and J lost 2 bases; unmatched junction nucleotides: 6. The CDR3 is CASSLGLAMAYEQYF. CDR3 DNA: TGTGCCAGCAGCCTGGGACTAGCGATGGCCTACGAGCAGTACTTC.

In this sample, this clone turned up once. The chain is built from TRBV19 and TRBJ1-5, with a possible D match to TRBD1 (6 bases). V lost 0 bases and J 2 bases, leaving 14 bases between the germline ends. The CDR3 covers 17 residues. Germline V gene lookup returns CDR1 LNHDA and CDR2 SQIVND (reference sequence). CDR3 residues: CASSIDIGQTRNQPQHF. In DNA, the CDR3 is TGTGCCAGTAGTATAGATATCGGACAGACTCGCAATCAGCCCCAGCATTTT.

This clone was counted a few times. J is TRBJ1-1 and V is TRBV19, with TRBD1 matching 9 bases. CDR3 size: 15 residues. The germline gives CDR1 LNHDA, CDR2 SQIVND (reference sequence). V trimming: 5 bases; J trimming: 5 bases; junction bases outside the gene matches: 9. The CDR3 DNA is TGTGCCAGTAGTCCCGGGGACAGGGTAAATACTGAAGCTTTCTTT. Its protein product is CASSPGDRVNTEAFF.

CDR3 amino acids: CASSPPPDSNEKLFF. The CDR3 DNA is TGTGCCAGCAGCCCACCGCCGGACAGTAATGAAAAACTGTTTTTT. The chain joins TRBV7-8 to TRBJ1-4; D is perhaps TRBD1 (6 bases). Trimming removed 5 bases from V and 4 bases from J, with 14 bases in between. Germline V gene data show CDR1 as SGHVS and CDR2 as FQNEAQ. CDR3 length: 15 amino acids. Variable domain in full (rest from reference TRBV7-8 and TRBJ1-4): GAGVSQSPRYKVAKRGQDVALRCDPISGHVSLFWYQQALGQGPEFLTYFQNEAQLDKSGLPSDRFFAERPEGSVSTLKIQRTQQEDSAVYLCASSPPPDSNEKLFFGSGTQLSVL.